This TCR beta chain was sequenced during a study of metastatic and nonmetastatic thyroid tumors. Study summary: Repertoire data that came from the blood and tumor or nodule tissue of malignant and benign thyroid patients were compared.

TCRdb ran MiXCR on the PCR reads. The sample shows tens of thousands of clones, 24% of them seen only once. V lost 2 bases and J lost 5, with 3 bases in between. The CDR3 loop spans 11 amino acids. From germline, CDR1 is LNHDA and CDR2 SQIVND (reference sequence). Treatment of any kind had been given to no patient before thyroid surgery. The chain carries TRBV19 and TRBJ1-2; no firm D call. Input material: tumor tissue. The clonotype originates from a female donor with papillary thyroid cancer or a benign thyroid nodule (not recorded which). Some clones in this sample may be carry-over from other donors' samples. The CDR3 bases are TGTGCCAGTAGTATACAGTATGGCTACACCTTC. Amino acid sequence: CASSIQYGYTF.